This TCR beta chain was retrieved from a study of cytomegalovirus exposure and HLA in healthy donors. Findings of the study overall: Later work found that TCR association rates differed between HLA loci; DRB1 had the most and HLA-C the fewest. Clonal expansion, a later analysis showed, was greater in HLA-associated TCR beta chains than in equally common others. In a later analysis, CMV-associated beta chains were mostly HLA-associated, it appeared. In an earlier analysis, most TCR beta V segments were productive about 87% or about 30% of the time.

About this clone: Its antigen is still unknown.

With 60 Vbeta and 13 Jbeta primers, the PCR was carried out. This table comes from immunoSEQ multiplex PCR, and its TCRdb copy is limited to in-frame clones, with some not included. The sample has over 150,000 clones, less than 85% seen once. The V end lost 0 bases, the J end lost 0 bases, and 11 bases lay between the germline ends. Germline-derived CDR1 and CDR2 are SGHTA and FQGNSA. The CDR3 consists of 17 residues. This receptor was identified in a boy aged 5-17 years in good health and CMV-seronegative. The V call is TRBV7-2, the J call TRBJ2-2, with a possible D match to TRBD1 (5 bases). The sample was PBMCs. The chain's CDR3 is CASSLAQGLTNTGELFF. The CDR3 bases are TGTGCCAGCAGCTTAGCGCAGGGTTTGACGAACACCGGGGAGCTGTTTTTT. The variable domain in full, completed from reference TRBV7-2 and TRBJ2-2, reads GAGVSQSPSNKVTEKGKDVELRCDPISGHTALYWYRQSLGQGLEFLIYFQGNSAPDKSGLPSDRFSAERTGGSVSTLTIQRTQQEDSAVYLCASSLAQGLTNTGELFFGEGSRLTVL.